Below, 22 T cell receptor beta chains from the same sample are listed, as sequenced in a study of control samples from healthy donors and cancer patients. Only in-frame clones appear in the TCRdb table, and some are missing; sequencing was by immunoSEQ multiplex PCR. In the table there are about 410,000 clones, about nine tenths of which are singletons. The source material was PBMCs. These receptor sequences come from a man aged 40-49 years with head and neck cancer.

In DNA form, the CDR3 reads TGTGCCAGCAGCTTAGCGCTAGGAGCGAACACTGAAGCTTTCTTT. It is translated as CASSLALGANTEAFF. The chain is built from TRBV7-8 and TRBJ1-1, with D hard to call. Germline V CDR1 and CDR2: SGHVS, FQNEAQ. This CDR3 has 15 amino acids. Deletions cut 0 bases from V and 1 base from J, with 9 bases between.

The CDR3 here is CASRSPRGGRETQYF. CDR3 DNA: TGTGCCAGCAGATCCCCCAGGGGCGGGAGAGAGACCCAGTACTTC. The chain employs TRBV27 and TRBJ2-5, with a tentative D call TRBD2 (7 bases). V gave up 6 bases and J gave up 4 bases, with 18 bases separating them. The CDR3 has 15 residues. CDR1 MNHEY and CDR2 SMNVEV come from the germline V gene (reference sequence).

V is TRBV2 and J is TRBJ2-2; D gene uncertain. This CDR3 is built from 14 residues. Germline V gene data show CDR1 as SNHLY and CDR2 as FYNNEI. V was pared by 6 bases and J by 5 bases, with 13 bases between. CDR3: CASRLAPGTGELFF. For the CDR3, the DNA is TGTGCCAGCAGACTGGCCCCCGGGACCGGGGAGCTGTTTTTT.

V usage is TRBV11-1 and J usage is TRBJ2-1; 7 bases agree with TRBD1. This CDR3 is built from 12 residues. Germline CDR1 and CDR2: SGHAT and FQDESV (reference sequence). V trimming: 6 bases; J trimming: 9 bases; junction bases outside the gene matches: 5. CDR3 residues: CASREDRAEQFF. CDR3 nucleotides: TGTGCCAGCAGGGAAGACAGGGCTGAGCAGTTCTTC.

CDR3 bases: TGTGCCAGCAGCAACAGGGAGGGATGGGTAAAAGAGACCCAGTACTTC. Protein sequence: CASSNREGWVKETQYF. This chain uses TRBV5-4 with TRBJ2-5, with D possibly matching TRBD2 (7 bases). Germline CDR1 and CDR2: SGHNT and YYREEE (reference sequence). Trimming took off 4 bases at V and 3 bases at J, with 19 bases between the two ends. The CDR3 sequence is 16 residues long. Using reference TRBV5-4 and TRBJ2-5 for the parts outside the CDR3, the full variable domain is ETGVTQSPTHLIKTRGQQVTLRCSSQSGHNTVSWYQQALGQGPQFIFQYYREEENGRGNFPPRFSGLQFPNYSSELNVNALELDDSALYLCASSNREGWVKETQYFGPGTRLLVL.

This chain connects TRBV7-6 to TRBJ2-1, with 11 bases fitting TRBD2. The CDR3 extends over 16 amino acids. Germline V gene lookup returns CDR1 SGHVS and CDR2 FNYEAQ. The V segment lost 3 bases and the J segment 1 base; nucleotides outside the gene matches: 2. The CDR3 loop reads CASSFTSGGSYNEQFF. In DNA form, the CDR3 reads TGTGCCAGCAGCTTTACTAGCGGGGGATCCTACAATGAGCAGTTCTTC.

This clone was detected once. This rearrangement joins TRBV19 to TRBJ2-3; D possibly corresponds to TRBD1 (5 bases). The CDR3 sequence is 17 residues long. Germline assignment: CDR1 LNHDA and CDR2 SQIVND (reference sequence). The germline V and J ends were trimmed by 0 bases and 5 bases, with 18 bases remaining between them. The CDR3 DNA follows: TGTGCCAGTAGTATAGATCCCCCAGGGTTTGGAGTAGATACGCAGTATTTT. Translating it yields CASSIDPPGFGVDTQYF.

In its sample, this clone was seen a few times. The chain employs TRBV3-1 (or the pseudogene TRBV3-2) and TRBJ1-2; D ambiguous. The CDR3 consists of 13 residues. Germline-derived CDR1 and CDR2 are LGHDT and YNNKEL (reference sequence). With 0 bases removed from V and 6 bases from J, the gap between germline ends came to 8 bases. The DNA for the CDR3 is TGTGCCAGCAGCCAAGAGACGGCTAATGGCTACACCTTC. It translates to CASSQETANGYTF.

The CDR3 DNA follows: TGTGCCTGGATAGGAGGACAGGGTCCCCTCCACTTT. Amino acid sequence: CAWIGGQGPLHF. V usage is TRBV30 and J usage is TRBJ1-6; 8 bases match TRBD1. Looked up from germline, CDR1 is GTSNPN and CDR2 is SVGIG (reference sequence). Germline trimming cut 4 bases from V and 13 bases from J; bases unmatched to any gene: 6. CDR3 size: 12 residues.

The chain has TRBV19 and TRBJ1-3, with D tentatively TRBD1 (6 bases). Trimming shortened V by 9 bases and J by 4 bases, and 16 bases separated the two germline ends. The CDR3 extends over 14 amino acids. Germline CDR1 is LNHDA and CDR2 is SQIVND (reference sequence). This chain's CDR3 is CASINPGQGNTIYF. DNA for the CDR3: TGTGCCAGCATCAACCCGGGACAAGGAAACACCATATATTTT.

The chain uses TRBV4-1 and TRBJ1-2; D perhaps matches TRBD1 (5 bases). V lost 1 base and J lost 1, with 10 bases in between. CDR3 length: 15 amino acids. The germline gives CDR1 MGHRA, CDR2 YSYEKL. This chain's CDR3 is CASSQAGGNNYGYTF. In nucleotides, the CDR3 is TGCGCCAGCAGCCAAGCTGGGGGTAATAACTATGGCTACACCTTC.

The chain links TRBV6-5 to TRBJ2-7, with 11 nucleotides matching TRBD2. CDR3 length: 15 amino acids. The V gene end was trimmed by 6 bases and the J gene end by 2 bases; junction bases not matched to a gene: 6. The V gene's germline CDR1 is MNHEY and CDR2 SVGAGI. The CDR3, as DNA: TGTGCCAGCAGCGCACTAGCGGGAGTCACCTACGAGCAGTACTTC. The encoded protein is CASSALAGVTYEQYF.

The chain joins TRBV6-5 to TRBJ2-2; tentatively, D is TRBD2 (5 bases). The length of the CDR3 is 14 residues. The germline V and J ends were trimmed by 7 bases and 4 bases, with 13 bases remaining between them. From germline, CDR1 is MNHEY and CDR2 SVGAGI. Written as DNA, the CDR3 is TGTGCCAGCACCGAGGGCCAAATCACCGGGGAGCTGTTTTTT. This codes for CASTEGQITGELFF.

This clone was counted a few times. This chain connects TRBV4-1 to TRBJ1-5, with 7 bases matching TRBD1. The CDR3 has 15 residues. Germline lookup yields CDR1 MGHRA and CDR2 YSYEKL. V lost 0 bases and J lost 5; bases outside the gene matches: 4. Written as DNA, the CDR3 is TGCGCCAGCAGCCAAGATCTCAGGGGGGATCAGCCCCAGCATTTT. This sequence encodes CASSQDLRGDQPQHF.

This sequence joins TRBV27 and TRBJ2-7; D may correspond to TRBD1 or TRBD2 (5 bases each). V lost 4 bases and J lost 3, with 7 bases in between. This CDR3 is built from 12 residues. CDR1 and CDR2 (germline): MNHEY, SMNVEV (reference sequence). The CDR3 nucleotides are TGTGCCAGCAGTTGGGACGGCTACGAGCAGTACTTC. This sequence encodes CASSWDGYEQYF.

The chain is built from TRBV7-3 and TRBJ1-1; tentatively, D is TRBD1 (6 bases). The CDR3 sequence is 13 residues long. Looked up from germline, CDR1 is SGHTA and CDR2 is FQGTGA. Between the trimmed V and J ends, which lost 1 base and 5 bases, there was a span of 8 bases. The chain's CDR3 is CASSLIGGTEAFF. The CDR3, as DNA: TGTGCCAGCAGCTTAATAGGGGGTACTGAAGCTTTCTTT.

J is TRBJ2-5 and V is TRBV20-1; TRBD1 might be the D (6 bases). The germline gives CDR1 DFQATT, CDR2 SNEGSKA (reference sequence). V dropped 3 bases and J dropped 11 bases, with 13 bases sitting between them. This CDR3 comprises 11 residues. CDR3 nucleotide sequence: TGCAGTGCTAGCCAGGGGCAGAAGCAGTACTTC. It codes for CSASQGQKQYF.

V is TRBV15 and J is TRBJ1-4; TRBD1 is a possible D gene (6 bases). The germline V gene has CDR1 LNHNV and CDR2 YYDKDF (reference sequence). This CDR3 is 13 amino acids long. Between the trimmed V and J ends, which lost 5 bases and 10 bases, there was a span of 14 bases. The CDR3 loop is CATSAHREGKLFF. DNA for the CDR3: TGTGCCACCAGCGCTCACAGGGAGGGAAAACTGTTTTTT. The whole variable domain, filled in from reference TRBV15 and TRBJ1-4, reads DAMVIQNPRYQVTQFGKPVTLSCSQTLNHNVMYWYQQKSSQAPKLLFHYYDKDFNNEADTPDNFQSRRPNTSFCFLDIRSPGLGDTAMYLCATSAHREGKLFFGSGTQLSVL.

The chain uses TRBV4-2 and TRBJ2-5, with 9 bases matching TRBD2. The germline V gene has CDR1 LGHNA and CDR2 YNFKEQ. V dropped 4 bases and J dropped 5; count of bases not matched to a gene: 11. This CDR3 is 16 amino acids long. DNA for the CDR3: TGTGCCAGCAGCCTTAGCGGGGGAGACCTCCCGGAGACCCAGTACTTC. Its translation: CASSLSGGDLPETQYF.

V usage is TRBV15 and J usage is TRBJ1-6, with TRBD1 matching 7 bases. This CDR3 region has 14 residues. The V segment lost 4 bases and the J segment 9 bases; nucleotides outside the gene matches: 6. Germline V lookup: CDR1 LNHNV, CDR2 YYDKDF (reference sequence). The CDR3 nucleotides are TGTGCCACCAGCACCGGGACAGCTGGTTCACCCCTCCACTTT. Translation: CATSTGTAGSPLHF.

The chain links TRBV6-6 to TRBJ2-5, with 12 bases matching TRBD2. Trimming cost V 0 bases and J 5 bases; bases outside gene matches: 4. The CDR3 sequence is 16 residues long. Germline V gene data show CDR1 as MNHNY and CDR2 as SVGAGI (reference sequence). CDR3 residues: CASSYSLAGGQETQYF. The CDR3 nucleotides read TGTGCCAGCAGTTACTCCCTAGCGGGGGGGCAGGAGACCCAGTACTTC.

V is TRBV6-5 and J is TRBJ1-2; 7 bases are a match to TRBD1. Germline-derived CDR1 and CDR2 are MNHEY and SVGAGI. Trimming removed 6 bases from V and 4 bases from J; junction bases left unmatched: 8. The CDR3 length is 14 residues. CDR3 DNA sequence: TGTGCCAGCAGATCAACAGGGGCAATCTATGGCTACACCTTC. Encoded protein: CASRSTGAIYGYTF.